Below, one T cell receptor (beta chain) is given with its context. The data derive from a study of blood T cell repertoires in COVID-19. Across the whole study: Both acute and convalescent COVID-19 samples were obtained from the United States, Italy and Spain.

Profiling relied on immunoSEQ multiplex PCR, and the TCRdb table lists in-frame clones only, not all of them. The sample comprises 150,000 to 200,000 clones, about four fifths of which are singletons, and 13% rests with the top ten. Germline V lookup: CDR1 MNHEY, CDR2 SMNVEV (reference sequence). The ends were cut back, 3 bases at V and 0 bases at J, with 11 bases in the middle. The CDR3 extends over 15 amino acids. Sequencing used peripheral blood. This receptor was identified in an older man who had recovered from COVID-19. This chain uses TRBV27 with TRBJ1-2; D is uncertain. The CDR3 DNA sequence: TGTGCCAGCAGTTTGAGTGGAGGAGCTAACTATGGCTACACCTTC. It codes for CASSLSGGANYGYTF.